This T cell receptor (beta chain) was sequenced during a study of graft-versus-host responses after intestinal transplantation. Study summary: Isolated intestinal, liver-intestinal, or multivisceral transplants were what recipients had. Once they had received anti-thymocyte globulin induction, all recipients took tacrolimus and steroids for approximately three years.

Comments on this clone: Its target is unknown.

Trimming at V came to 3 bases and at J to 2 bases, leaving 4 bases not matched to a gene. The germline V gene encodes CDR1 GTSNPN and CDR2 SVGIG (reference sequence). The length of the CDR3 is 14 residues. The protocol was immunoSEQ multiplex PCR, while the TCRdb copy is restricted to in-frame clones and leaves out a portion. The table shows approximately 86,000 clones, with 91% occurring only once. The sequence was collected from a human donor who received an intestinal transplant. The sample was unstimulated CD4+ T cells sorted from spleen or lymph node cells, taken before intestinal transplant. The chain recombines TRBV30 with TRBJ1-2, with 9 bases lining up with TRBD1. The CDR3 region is CAWRDRGRNYGYTF. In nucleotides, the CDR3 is TGTGCCTGGAGGGACAGGGGCCGAAACTATGGCTACACCTTC.